A selection of T cell receptor beta chains follows, all from one sample in a study of Ad26.COV2.S vaccination and SARS-CoV-2 variants. Sequencing was performed with immunoSEQ multiplex PCR; in TCRdb, only in-frame clones are kept and a portion is missing. Here the sample spans over 450,000 clones, 80% to 90% being singletons. The sequenced sample was peripheral blood, obtained in a trial of Ad26.COV2.S vaccine versus placebo. All receptors derive from a person between 18 and 60 years old who received the Ad26.COV2.S COVID-19 vaccine or a placebo. Each CDR3 is given with its conserved first and last residue. The order of the fields is CDR3 DNA, CDR3 protein, V gene, J gene, D gene, clone size. D genes are given only for firm matches. The size of a clone is reported for some rows only, either as once, few or many, or as a class for expanded clones.

CDR3 DNA: TGTGCCAGCAGACTTGGACTAGCGGGGTACAATGAGCAGTTCTTC
CDR3 protein: CASRLGLAGYNEQFF
V gene: TRBV28
J gene: TRBJ2-1
D gene: TRBD2
clone size: .

CDR3 DNA: TGTGCCATCAGTGATCAGCGGGAGGTACCGGAGCAGTTCTTC
CDR3 protein: CAISDQREVPEQFF
V gene: TRBV10-3
J gene: TRBJ2-1
D gene: TRBD2
clone size: .

CDR3 DNA: TGTGCCAGCAGTCTCCCAGGGGGGCGAACCTACGAGCAGTACTTC
CDR3 protein: CASSLPGGRTYEQYF
V gene: TRBV28
J gene: TRBJ2-7
D gene: .
clone size: .

CDR3 DNA: TGTGCCAGCAGTTACCCTATGGACGGCGTCTATGGCTACACCTTC
CDR3 protein: CASSYPMDGVYGYTF
V gene: TRBV6-2/TRBV6-3
J gene: TRBJ1-2
D gene: .
clone size: .

CDR3 DNA: TGTGCCAGCAGTTTATCCCGGGCAGGCAGCAATCAGCCCCAGCATTTT
CDR3 protein: CASSLSRAGSNQPQHF
V gene: TRBV28
J gene: TRBJ1-5
D gene: .
clone size: .

CDR3 DNA: TGTGCCAGCAGCAGGGACCCGGGACTAGTTTTCAATGAGCAGTTCTTC
CDR3 protein: CASSRDPGLVFNEQFF
V gene: TRBV5-6
J gene: TRBJ2-1
D gene: TRBD2
clone size: .

CDR3 DNA: TGTGCCAGCAGTCCCATATGGAGGGTTTTACGGGATGGCTACACCTTC
CDR3 protein: CASSPIWRVLRDGYTF
V gene: TRBV28
J gene: TRBJ1-2
D gene: .
clone size: .

CDR3 DNA: TGTGCCACCAGCAGGAGCCGGGAAGAGACCCAGTACTTC
CDR3 protein: CATSRSREETQYF
V gene: TRBV15
J gene: TRBJ2-5
D gene: .
clone size: .

CDR3 DNA: TGTGCCAGCAGCTTGCGAAGCGGGAGCTCCTACAATGAGCAGTTCTTC
CDR3 protein: CASSLRSGSSYNEQFF
V gene: TRBV11-2
J gene: TRBJ2-1
D gene: TRBD2
clone size: .

CDR3 DNA: TGTGCCAGCAGCTCCGGGACTAGCGGGAGAATCTACGAGCAGTACTTC
CDR3 protein: CASSSGTSGRIYEQYF
V gene: TRBV11-2
J gene: TRBJ2-7
D gene: TRBD2
clone size: .

CDR3 DNA: TGTGCCTGGACGGGACGTTCCTACGAGCAGTACTTC
CDR3 protein: CAWTGRSYEQYF
V gene: TRBV30
J gene: TRBJ2-7
D gene: .
clone size: .

CDR3 DNA: TGTGCCAGCAGAACCGGGACTAGCGGGCACAATGAGCAGTTCTTC
CDR3 protein: CASRTGTSGHNEQFF
V gene: TRBV6-5
J gene: TRBJ2-1
D gene: TRBD2
clone size: .

CDR3 DNA: TGTGCCAGCAGTTTGTTCAGACAGTATAATTCACCCCTCCACTTT
CDR3 protein: CASSLFRQYNSPLHF
V gene: TRBV28
J gene: TRBJ1-6
D gene: .
clone size: once

CDR3 DNA: TGTGCCAGCAGTGACCAGTTTGAAGCTTTCTTT
CDR3 protein: CASSDQFEAFF
V gene: TRBV2
J gene: TRBJ1-1
D gene: .
clone size: .

CDR3 DNA: TGTGCCAGCGCCCGCTCAGGGCATGGGCGCGTTGAGCAGTTCTTC
CDR3 protein: CASARSGHGRVEQFF
V gene: TRBV28
J gene: TRBJ2-1
D gene: .
clone size: .

CDR3 DNA: TGTGCCAGCTCACCAGGGGTGGAGACCCAGTACTTC
CDR3 protein: CASSPGVETQYF
V gene: TRBV18
J gene: TRBJ2-5
D gene: .
clone size: .

CDR3 DNA: TGTGCCAGCAGTTACTCGCAGGAACTCTCTGGAAACACCATATATTTT
CDR3 protein: CASSYSQELSGNTIYF
V gene: TRBV6-5
J gene: TRBJ1-3
D gene: .
clone size: .

CDR3 DNA: TGTGCCAGCAGTACCCGGACAGGCGGGAACACTGAAGCTTTCTTT
CDR3 protein: CASSTRTGGNTEAFF
V gene: TRBV27
J gene: TRBJ1-1
D gene: TRBD1
clone size: few

CDR3 DNA: TGTGCCAGCAGCCCTACGACACCCGGCGCGGGTAATGAAAAACTGTTTTTT
CDR3 protein: CASSPTTPGAGNEKLFF
V gene: TRBV9
J gene: TRBJ1-4
D gene: .
clone size: .

CDR3 DNA: TGTGCCAGCAGGCTGGGGCCGGGACAGGGTTTCTTC
CDR3 protein: CASRLGPGQGFF
V gene: TRBV12-3/TRBV12-4
J gene: TRBJ2-1
D gene: TRBD1
clone size: .

CDR3 DNA: TGTGCCAGCATTGGGACCCGGACCCTCTCTGGGGCCAACGTCCTGACTTTC
CDR3 protein: CASIGTRTLSGANVLTF
V gene: TRBV2
J gene: TRBJ2-6
D gene: .
clone size: .

CDR3 DNA: TGTGCCAGCATCAGTCCTTTTGGGACAGGGGGTAGAGCGAGTGAGCAGTTCTTC
CDR3 protein: CASISPFGTGGRASEQFF
V gene: TRBV28
J gene: TRBJ2-1
D gene: TRBD1
clone size: .

CDR3 DNA: TGTGCCAGCAGATCGACTAGACGGTACGAGCAGTACTTC
CDR3 protein: CASRSTRRYEQYF
V gene: TRBV27
J gene: TRBJ2-7
D gene: .
clone size: .

CDR3 DNA: TGTGCCAGCAGCACCTCCGGGACAGCGAGCTCTGGAAACACCATATATTTT
CDR3 protein: CASSTSGTASSGNTIYF
V gene: TRBV11-2
J gene: TRBJ1-3
D gene: TRBD1
clone size: .

CDR3 DNA: TGTGCCATCAGTGAGCCGGGACAGGTCGGGGGCTACACCTTC
CDR3 protein: CAISEPGQVGGYTF
V gene: TRBV10-3
J gene: TRBJ1-2
D gene: TRBD1
clone size: once

CDR3 DNA: TGTGCCACCAGCGCGGACAGAAAGAACACTGAAGCTTTCTTT
CDR3 protein: CATSADRKNTEAFF
V gene: TRBV15
J gene: TRBJ1-1
D gene: .
clone size: .

CDR3 DNA: TGTGCCAGCAGTCTAGCAGGTCGCGAGCAGTACTTC
CDR3 protein: CASSLAGREQYF
V gene: TRBV6-5
J gene: TRBJ2-7
D gene: .
clone size: .

CDR3 DNA: TGTGCCAGCAGCCAAGCAGGGACAACCAGCTACGAGCAGTACTTC
CDR3 protein: CASSQAGTTSYEQYF
V gene: TRBV14
J gene: TRBJ2-7
D gene: .
clone size: .

CDR3 DNA: TGTGCCAGCAGCCAAGTCCTAGCGGGAGTTGTCTACGAGCAGTACTTC
CDR3 protein: CASSQVLAGVVYEQYF
V gene: TRBV3-1/TRBV3-2
J gene: TRBJ2-7
D gene: TRBD2
clone size: .

CDR3 DNA: TGTGCCAGCAGCCAGAGGAACAGGGGCACTGAAGCTTTCTTT
CDR3 protein: CASSQRNRGTEAFF
V gene: TRBV7-2
J gene: TRBJ1-1
D gene: TRBD1
clone size: .

CDR3 DNA: TGTGCCAGCAGCGAGACTCTTGCCCTGACCTACGAGCAGTACTTC
CDR3 protein: CASSETLALTYEQYF
V gene: TRBV11-2
J gene: TRBJ2-7
D gene: .
clone size: .

CDR3 DNA: TGTGCCAGCAGCTTAGGACAGGGGAGTACAGGCTACACCTTC
CDR3 protein: CASSLGQGSTGYTF
V gene: TRBV7-9
J gene: TRBJ1-2
D gene: TRBD1
clone size: .

CDR3 DNA: TGTGCCAGCAGCTTTTATACCGGGACAGAACATAATCAGCCCCAGCATTTT
CDR3 protein: CASSFYTGTEHNQPQHF
V gene: TRBV7-3
J gene: TRBJ1-5
D gene: TRBD1
clone size: .

CDR3 DNA: TGTGCCTGGAGTGGAGGGCATAGCAATCAGCCCCAGCATTTT
CDR3 protein: CAWSGGHSNQPQHF
V gene: TRBV30
J gene: TRBJ1-5
D gene: .
clone size: .

CDR3 DNA: TGTGCCAGCAGCCAAGACAGGGGACATTCACCCCTCCACTTT
CDR3 protein: CASSQDRGHSPLHF
V gene: TRBV7-2
J gene: TRBJ1-6
D gene: TRBD1
clone size: .

CDR3 DNA: TGTGCCAGCAGCCCGGGACCTAACTATGGCTACACCTTC
CDR3 protein: CASSPGPNYGYTF
V gene: TRBV3-1/TRBV3-2
J gene: TRBJ1-2
D gene: .
clone size: .

CDR3 DNA: TGTGCCAGCCAGGGGGCAGGGGGTACTGAAGCTTTCTTT
CDR3 protein: CASQGAGGTEAFF
V gene: TRBV19
J gene: TRBJ1-1
D gene: TRBD1
clone size: .

CDR3 DNA: TGCGCCAGCCCCCCTACAACCTCGGGCTCTGGAAACACCATATATTTT
CDR3 protein: CASPPTTSGSGNTIYF
V gene: TRBV10-1
J gene: TRBJ1-3
D gene: .
clone size: .

CDR3 DNA: TGTGCCAGTAGTAAATTGACAGGGGAAGAGACCCAGTACTTC
CDR3 protein: CASSKLTGEETQYF
V gene: TRBV19
J gene: TRBJ2-5
D gene: TRBD1
clone size: .

CDR3 DNA: TGTGCCAGCAGCGGCAACGACAGGATTGGAAACACCATATATTTT
CDR3 protein: CASSGNDRIGNTIYF
V gene: TRBV5-4
J gene: TRBJ1-3
D gene: .
clone size: .

CDR3 DNA: TGTGCCAGCACCGACCGGGACGGACCTCGGGATACGCAGTATTTT
CDR3 protein: CASTDRDGPRDTQYF
V gene: TRBV6-5
J gene: TRBJ2-3
D gene: .
clone size: .

CDR3 DNA: TGTGCCAGCAGCTTAGTATCGGGCTACGACACAGATACGCAGTATTTT
CDR3 protein: CASSLVSGYDTDTQYF
V gene: TRBV7-8
J gene: TRBJ2-3
D gene: .
clone size: .

CDR3 DNA: TGTGCCACGAACACGGCCGAGGTTACAGAGACCCAGTACTTC
CDR3 protein: CATNTAEVTETQYF
V gene: TRBV28
J gene: TRBJ2-5
D gene: .
clone size: .

CDR3 DNA: TGTGCCTGGAGGTCAGTCGCTGAAGCTTTCTTT
CDR3 protein: CAWRSVAEAFF
V gene: TRBV30
J gene: TRBJ1-1
D gene: .
clone size: .

CDR3 DNA: TGTGCCAGCAGCTTAGTGACGTTGGGGGACTGGGCTGGGGAGCAGTACTTC
CDR3 protein: CASSLVTLGDWAGEQYF
V gene: TRBV7-2
J gene: TRBJ2-7
D gene: .
clone size: .

CDR3 DNA: TGTGCCAGCATCTCCGCCCAGGGCGGTAATTCACCCCTCCACTTT
CDR3 protein: CASISAQGGNSPLHF
V gene: TRBV28
J gene: TRBJ1-6
D gene: .
clone size: .

CDR3 DNA: TGTGCCAGCAGTTCTCCTAGCGGGACGGACACCTACAATGAGCAGTTCTTC
CDR3 protein: CASSSPSGTDTYNEQFF
V gene: TRBV28
J gene: TRBJ2-1
D gene: TRBD2
clone size: .

CDR3 DNA: TGTGCCAGCAGTGACTCGGCAGGTGGGGGCTACACCTTC
CDR3 protein: CASSDSAGGGYTF
V gene: TRBV6-4
J gene: TRBJ1-2
D gene: .
clone size: .

CDR3 DNA: TGTGCCAGCAGCCGCCCGACCGGGGGTCAGCCCCAGCATTTT
CDR3 protein: CASSRPTGGQPQHF
V gene: TRBV28
J gene: TRBJ1-5
D gene: .
clone size: .

CDR3 DNA: TGTGCCAGCCGACTAGCGGGCTTGGGCACAGATACGCAGTATTTT
CDR3 protein: CASRLAGLGTDTQYF
V gene: TRBV2
J gene: TRBJ2-3
D gene: TRBD2
clone size: once

CDR3 DNA: TGTGCCAGCAGCTTAATAGGCGGGGTTAATGAGCAGTTCTTC
CDR3 protein: CASSLIGGVNEQFF
V gene: TRBV7-3
J gene: TRBJ2-1
D gene: .
clone size: .

CDR3 DNA: TGTGCCAGCAGTTCATCGACAGGGGAGCAGTACTTC
CDR3 protein: CASSSSTGEQYF
V gene: TRBV12-3/TRBV12-4
J gene: TRBJ2-7
D gene: TRBD1
clone size: many

CDR3 DNA: TGTGCCAGCAGCCAAGAGGGGGCGGGCGCTGAAGCTTTCTTT
CDR3 protein: CASSQEGAGAEAFF
V gene: TRBV3-1/TRBV3-2
J gene: TRBJ1-1
D gene: .
clone size: few